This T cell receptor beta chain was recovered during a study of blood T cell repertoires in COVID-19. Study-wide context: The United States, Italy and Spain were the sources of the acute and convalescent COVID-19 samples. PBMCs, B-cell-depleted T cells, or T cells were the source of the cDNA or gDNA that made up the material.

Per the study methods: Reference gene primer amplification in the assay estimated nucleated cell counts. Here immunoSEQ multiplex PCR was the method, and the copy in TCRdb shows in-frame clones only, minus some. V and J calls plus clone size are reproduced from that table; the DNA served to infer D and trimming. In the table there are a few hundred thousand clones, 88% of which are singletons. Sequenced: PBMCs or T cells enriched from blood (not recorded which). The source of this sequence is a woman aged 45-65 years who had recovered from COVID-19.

This chain's CDR3 is CASSSLTGDEGYGYTF. The CDR3 DNA sequence: TGTGCCAGCAGTTCCCTGACAGGGGACGAAGGCTATGGCTACACCTTC. V and J are TRBV6-5 and TRBJ1-2, with TRBD1 matching over 8 bases. After removal of 4 bases from V and 4 bases from J, the junction contained 11 bases not matched to a gene. Per the germline V gene, CDR1 is MNHEY and CDR2 is SVGAGI. CDR3 length: 16 amino acids.